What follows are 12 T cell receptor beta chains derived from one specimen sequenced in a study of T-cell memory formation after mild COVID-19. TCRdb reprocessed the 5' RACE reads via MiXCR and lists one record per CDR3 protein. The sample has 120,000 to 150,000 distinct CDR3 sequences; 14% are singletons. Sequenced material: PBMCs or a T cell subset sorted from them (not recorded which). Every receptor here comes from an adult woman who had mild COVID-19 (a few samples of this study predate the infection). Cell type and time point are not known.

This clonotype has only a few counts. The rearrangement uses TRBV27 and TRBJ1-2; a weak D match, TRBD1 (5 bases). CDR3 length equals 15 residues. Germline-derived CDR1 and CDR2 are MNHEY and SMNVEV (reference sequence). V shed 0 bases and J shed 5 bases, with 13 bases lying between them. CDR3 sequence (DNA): TGTGCCAGCAGTTTATCTGGGGGTAACAGTTATGGCTACACCTTC. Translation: CASSLSGGNSYGYTF.

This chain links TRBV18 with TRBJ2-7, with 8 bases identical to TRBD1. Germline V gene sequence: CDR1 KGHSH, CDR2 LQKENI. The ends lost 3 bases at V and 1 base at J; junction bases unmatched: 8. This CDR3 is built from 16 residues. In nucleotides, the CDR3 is TGTGCCAGCTCACCTACCGGGACAGGCCGATCCTACGAGCAGTACTTC. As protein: CASSPTGTGRSYEQYF.

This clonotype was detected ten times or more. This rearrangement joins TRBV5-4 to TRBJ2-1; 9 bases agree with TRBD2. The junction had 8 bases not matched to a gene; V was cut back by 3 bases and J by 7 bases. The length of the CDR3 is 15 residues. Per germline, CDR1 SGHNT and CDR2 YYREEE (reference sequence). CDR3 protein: CASSSGTSFRNEQFF. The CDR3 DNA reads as TGTGCCAGCAGCTCCGGGACTAGCTTTAGGAATGAGCAGTTCTTC.

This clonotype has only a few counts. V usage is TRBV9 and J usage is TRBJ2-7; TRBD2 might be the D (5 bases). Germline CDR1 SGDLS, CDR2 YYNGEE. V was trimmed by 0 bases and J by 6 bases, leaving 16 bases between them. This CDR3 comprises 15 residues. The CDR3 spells CASSVGGSESGEQYF. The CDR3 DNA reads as TGTGCCAGCAGCGTAGGGGGTAGCGAGTCCGGCGAGCAGTACTTC. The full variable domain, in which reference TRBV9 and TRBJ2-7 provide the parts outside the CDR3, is DSGVTQTPKHLITATGQRVTLRCSPRSGDLSVYWYQQSLDQGLQFLIQYYNGEERAKGNILERFSAQQFPDLHSELNLSSLELGDSALYFCASSVGGSESGEQYFGPGTRLTVT.

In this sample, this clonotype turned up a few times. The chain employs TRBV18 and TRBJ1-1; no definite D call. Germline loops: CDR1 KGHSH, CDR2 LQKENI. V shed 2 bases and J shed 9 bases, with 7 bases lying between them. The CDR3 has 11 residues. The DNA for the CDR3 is TGTGCCAGCTCACCAGGGCCCCAAGCTTTCTTT. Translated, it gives CASSPGPQAFF.

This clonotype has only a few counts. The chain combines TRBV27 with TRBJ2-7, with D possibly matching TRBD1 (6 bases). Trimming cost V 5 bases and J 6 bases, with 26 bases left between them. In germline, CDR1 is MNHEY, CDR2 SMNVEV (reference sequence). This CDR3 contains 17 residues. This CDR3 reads CASSPHRTGTPNSEQYF. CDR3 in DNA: TGTGCCAGCAGTCCACACCGAACCGGGACACCGAATTCCGAGCAGTACTTC.

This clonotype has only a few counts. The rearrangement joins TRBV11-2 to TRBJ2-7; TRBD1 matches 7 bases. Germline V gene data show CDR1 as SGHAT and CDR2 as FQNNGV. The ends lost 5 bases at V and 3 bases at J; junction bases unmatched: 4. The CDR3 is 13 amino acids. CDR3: CASSVGGSYEQYF. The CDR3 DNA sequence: TGTGCCAGCAGCGTAGGGGGCAGCTACGAGCAGTACTTC.

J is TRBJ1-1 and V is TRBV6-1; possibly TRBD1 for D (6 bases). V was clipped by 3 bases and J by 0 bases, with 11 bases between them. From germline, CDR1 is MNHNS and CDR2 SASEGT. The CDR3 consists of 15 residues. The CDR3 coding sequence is TGTGCCAGCAGTGACACCAGGGGCCTGAACACTGAAGCTTTCTTT. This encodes CASSDTRGLNTEAFF.

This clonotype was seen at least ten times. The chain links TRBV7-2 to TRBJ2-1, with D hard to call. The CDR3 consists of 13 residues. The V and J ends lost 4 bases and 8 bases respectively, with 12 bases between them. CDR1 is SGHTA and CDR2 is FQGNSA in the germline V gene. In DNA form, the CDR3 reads TGTGCCAGCAGCTCTTTTCCTGGCGATGAGCAGTTCTTC. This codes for CASSSFPGDEQFF.

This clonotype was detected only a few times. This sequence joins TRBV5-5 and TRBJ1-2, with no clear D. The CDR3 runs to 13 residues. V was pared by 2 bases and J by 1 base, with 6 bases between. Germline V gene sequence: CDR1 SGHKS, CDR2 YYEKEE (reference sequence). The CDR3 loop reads CASSFDINYGYTF. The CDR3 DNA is TGTGCCAGCAGCTTTGACATTAACTATGGCTACACCTTC. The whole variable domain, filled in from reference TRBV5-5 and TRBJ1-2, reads DAGVTQSPTHLIKTRGQQVTLRCSPISGHKSVSWYQQVLGQGPQFIFQYYEKEERGRGNFPDRFSARQFPNYSSELNVNALLLGDSALYLCASSFDINYGYTFGSGTRLTVV.

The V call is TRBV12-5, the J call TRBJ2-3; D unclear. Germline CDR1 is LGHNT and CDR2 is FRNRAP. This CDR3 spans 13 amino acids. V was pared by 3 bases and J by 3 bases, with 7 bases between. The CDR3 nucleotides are TGTGCTAGTGGTTTTAGGCGAACAGATACGCAGTATTTT. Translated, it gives CASGFRRTDTQYF.

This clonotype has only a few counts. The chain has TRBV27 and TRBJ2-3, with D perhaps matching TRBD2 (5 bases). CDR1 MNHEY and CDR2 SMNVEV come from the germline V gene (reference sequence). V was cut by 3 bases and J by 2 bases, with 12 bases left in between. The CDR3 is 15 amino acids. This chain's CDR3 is CASSFYGLFTDTQYF. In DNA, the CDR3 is TGTGCCAGCAGTTTCTACGGACTGTTCACAGATACGCAGTATTTT.